The rows below give T cell receptor beta chains drawn from one sample of a study of shared clonotypes between healthy human individuals. The table came from immunoSEQ multiplex PCR; TCRdb's copy has only in-frame clones and leaves some out. The sample carries some 2 million clones, about 94% recorded once. Sequencing was carried out using naive CD8+ T cells sorted from blood. The receptor set was obtained from a man younger than 30 in good health. Both conserved end residues are part of each CDR3. Each record gives: J gene, V gene, clone size, D gene, CDR3 protein, CDR3 DNA. A D gene is named only where the DNA matches it firmly. A row's size may be missing; if present it is once, few, many or a size class.

>TRBJ2-3|TRBV19|.|TRBD2
CASSHSTSGGTDTQYF
TGTGCCAGTAGCCATTCGACTAGCGGGGGCACAGATACGCAGTATTTT
>TRBJ2-2|TRBV7-9|.|.
CASSLAMSPGELFF
TGTGCCAGCAGCTTAGCGATGAGCCCCGGGGAGCTGTTTTTT
>TRBJ2-3|TRBV7-8|.|.
CASSWGGGPDTQYF
TGTGCCAGCAGCTGGGGCGGGGGCCCAGATACGCAGTATTTT
>TRBJ1-1|TRBV30|.|.
CAWSWDSNTEAFF
TGTGCCTGGAGTTGGGACTCAAACACTGAAGCTTTCTTT
>TRBJ1-1|TRBV7-9|.|TRBD1
CASTPGAGGIWVEAFF
TGTGCCAGCACCCCGGGGGCAGGGGGTATTTGGGTTGAAGCTTTCTTT
>TRBJ2-7|TRBV27|.|TRBD1
CASSSFPLDRGIGEQYF
TGTGCCAGCAGTTCATTCCCTCTCGACAGGGGGATAGGGGAGCAGTACTTC
>TRBJ1-5|TRBV11-2|.|.
CASSLGGEGWPQHF
TGTGCCAGCAGCCTGGGGGGTGAGGGGTGGCCCCAGCATTTT
>TRBJ2-3|TRBV19|.|TRBD2
CASSIGLAGADTQYF
TGTGCCAGTAGTATAGGACTAGCGGGAGCAGATACGCAGTATTTT
>TRBJ2-7|TRBV27|.|TRBD1
CASSYTWDSSYEQYF
TGTGCCAGCAGTTACACATGGGACAGCTCCTACGAGCAGTACTTC
>TRBJ1-1|TRBV28|.|TRBD1
CASSLGTETMNTEAFF
TGTGCCAGCAGTTTAGGGACAGAAACCATGAACACTGAAGCTTTCTTT
>TRBJ1-2|TRBV30|.|.
CAWSVTEGYGYTF
TGTGCCTGGAGTGTTACGGAGGGTTATGGCTACACCTTC
>TRBJ2-5|TRBV7-9|.|TRBD1
CASSLGQDEETQYF
TGTGCCAGCAGCTTGGGACAGGATGAAGAGACCCAGTACTTC
>TRBJ2-7|TRBV27|.|TRBD1
CASSSSQGEATYEQYF
TGTGCCAGCAGTTCTTCTCAGGGGGAAGCAACCTACGAGCAGTACTTC
>TRBJ2-1|TRBV13|.|.
CASSLAGYNEQFF
TGTGCCAGCAGCTTAGCGGGCTACAATGAGCAGTTCTTC
>TRBJ2-1|TRBV27|.|.
CASSQTAESYNEQFF
TGTGCCAGCAGTCAGACGGCAGAATCCTACAATGAGCAGTTCTTC
>TRBJ2-7|TRBV6-5|.|.
CASSPDTRQQYF
TGTGCCAGCAGTCCGGACACGAGGCAGCAGTACTTC
>TRBJ1-6|TRBV13|.|TRBD1
CASSPGQDNSPLHF
TGTGCCAGCAGCCCTGGACAGGATAATTCACCCCTCCACTTT
>TRBJ1-5|TRBV19|.|.
CASSIDHEGIDQPQHF
TGTGCCAGTAGTATAGATCACGAGGGGATCGATCAGCCCCAGCATTTT
>TRBJ2-1|TRBV12-5|.|.
CASGVVNEQFF
TGTGCTAGTGGCGTCGTCAATGAGCAGTTCTTC
>TRBJ2-3|TRBV19|.|TRBD2
CASSPGTSPRTDTQYF
TGTGCCAGTAGCCCCGGGACTAGTCCCCGCACAGATACGCAGTATTTT
>TRBJ2-1|TRBV27|.|TRBD2
CASSSGLAGVPEQFF
TGTGCCAGCAGCTCGGGACTAGCGGGCGTCCCTGAGCAGTTCTTC
>TRBJ2-1|TRBV2|once|.
CASKPGLADEQFF
TGTGCCAGCAAACCGGGACTCGCGGATGAGCAGTTCTTC
>TRBJ2-2|TRBV30|.|TRBD1
CAWSRQGDGELFF
TGTGCCTGGAGTAGGCAGGGGGACGGGGAGCTGTTTTTT
>TRBJ2-5|TRBV5-1|.|TRBD1
CASSDGTGDQETQYF
TGCGCCAGCAGCGACGGGACAGGGGACCAAGAGACCCAGTACTTC
>TRBJ1-5|TRBV6-5|.|.
CASSYGQGTGPQHF
TGTGCCAGCAGTTACGGGCAGGGTACCGGGCCCCAGCATTTT
>TRBJ1-1|TRBV19|.|.
CASMWGANTEAFF
TGTGCCAGTATGTGGGGGGCGAACACTGAAGCTTTCTTT
>TRBJ2-7|TRBV27|.|TRBD1
CASSLSRGTGVYEQYF
TGTGCCAGCAGTTTATCGCGTGGGACAGGGGTCTACGAGCAGTACTTC
>TRBJ1-3|TRBV7-2|.|TRBD1
CASSSSRGPGNTIYF
TGTGCCAGCAGCTCCAGCAGGGGGCCTGGAAACACCATATATTTT
>TRBJ1-2|TRBV27|once|.
CASSFGRVNYGYTF
TGTGCCAGCAGTTTCGGCAGGGTGAACTATGGCTACACCTTC
>TRBJ2-7|TRBV27|.|.
CASSFRGDYEQYF
TGTGCCAGCAGTTTCAGGGGGGACTACGAGCAGTACTTC
>TRBJ2-3|TRBV30|.|.
CAWTAPPGTDTQYF
TGTGCCTGGACTGCGCCACCCGGCACAGATACGCAGTATTTT
>TRBJ1-6|TRBV28|few|.
CASSSIRTGSPLHF
TGTGCCAGCAGTTCCATCAGGACTGGCTCACCCCTCCACTTT
>TRBJ2-1|TRBV28|.|.
CASSPPAALSYNEQFF
TGTGCCAGCAGTCCCCCTGCGGCCCTCTCCTACAATGAGCAGTTCTTC
>TRBJ1-5|TRBV6-1|.|.
CASSEAVGELWQPQHF
TGTGCCAGCAGTGAAGCTGTAGGGGAACTGTGGCAGCCCCAGCATTTT
>TRBJ2-2|TRBV7-9|.|.
CASSLFPLAGKTGELFF
TGTGCCAGCAGCTTATTCCCCCTGGCGGGGAAAACCGGGGAGCTGTTTTTT
>TRBJ2-3|TRBV7-7|once|.
CASSLVAGDTQYF
TGTGCTAGCAGCTTAGTGGCGGGAGATACGCAGTATTTT
>TRBJ2-7|TRBV5-4|once|.
CASSLRDGYEQYF
TGTGCCAGCAGCTTGAGGGACGGCTACGAGCAGTACTTC
>TRBJ2-2|TRBV11-2|.|.
CASSLDARELFF
TGTGCCAGCAGCTTAGATGCGCGGGAGCTGTTTTTT
>TRBJ2-7|TRBV11-2|.|.
CASSARVGSALPYEQYF
TGTGCCAGCAGCGCAAGGGTGGGCTCGGCATTACCCTACGAGCAGTACTTC
>TRBJ1-1|TRBV19|.|.
CASSSSLEVFNTEAFF
TGTGCCAGTAGTAGTAGCCTAGAGGTTTTTAACACTGAAGCTTTCTTT
>TRBJ2-7|TRBV6-6|once|.
CASSYAGASWEQYF
TGTGCCAGCAGTTACGCAGGGGCGTCGTGGGAGCAGTACTTC
>TRBJ2-3|TRBV10-3|.|.
CAISDRGSTDTQYF
TGTGCCATCAGTGACAGGGGTAGCACAGATACGCAGTATTTT
>TRBJ2-3|TRBV11-2|.|TRBD2
CASSLVGLAGRDTQYF
TGTGCCAGCAGCTTAGTAGGTCTAGCGGGGCGAGATACGCAGTATTTT
>TRBJ2-7|TRBV4-1|.|TRBD1
CASSPGTGFSYEQYF
TGCGCCAGCAGCCCGGGGACAGGGTTCTCCTACGAGCAGTACTTC
>TRBJ2-2|TRBV27|.|.
CASSFLAGELFF
TGTGCCAGCAGTTTTTTGGCCGGGGAGCTGTTTTTT
>TRBJ2-7|TRBV5-1|.|.
CASSSYSYDRIYEQYF
TGCGCCAGCAGCTCCTACTCCTATGACAGGATCTACGAGCAGTACTTC
>TRBJ2-3|TRBV11-2|.|TRBD2
CASSLGTERGGLSDTQYF
TGTGCCAGCAGCTTAGGGACAGAGCGGGGGGGTTTGTCAGATACGCAGTATTTT
>TRBJ2-1|TRBV27|.|TRBD2
CASSLLPSGGGYNEQFF
TGTGCCAGCAGTTTACTTCCTAGCGGGGGGGGCTACAATGAGCAGTTCTTC
>TRBJ1-2|TRBV6-1|.|.
CASSQGYGYTF
TGTGCCAGCAGCCAGGGATATGGCTACACCTTC
>TRBJ2-2|TRBV2|.|.
CASSELGKVTGELFF
TGTGCCAGCAGTGAGCTGGGGAAGGTTACCGGGGAGCTGTTTTTT
>TRBJ1-1|TRBV5-1|.|TRBD1
CASGSTGGWDTEAFF
TGCGCCAGCGGTAGTACAGGGGGATGGGACACTGAAGCTTTCTTT
>TRBJ2-1|TRBV19|.|TRBD2
CASSLTSGNEQFF
TGTGCCAGTAGTCTTACTAGCGGGAATGAGCAGTTCTTC
>TRBJ2-5|TRBV7-2|.|TRBD2
CASSATRLAGGWQETQYF
TGTGCCAGCAGCGCCACACGACTAGCGGGAGGATGGCAAGAGACCCAGTACTTC
>TRBJ2-5|TRBV27|.|.
CASSSETGETQYF
TGTGCCAGCAGTTCTGAGACCGGGGAGACCCAGTACTTC
>TRBJ1-1|TRBV6-1|.|.
CASSEVGAGALNTEAFF
TGTGCCAGCAGTGAAGTGGGGGCGGGGGCCCTGAACACTGAAGCTTTCTTT
>TRBJ1-2|TRBV2|once|.
CASSETKDGYTF
TGTGCCAGCAGTGAGACAAAGGATGGCTACACCTTC
>TRBJ2-4|TRBV4-3|.|.
CASSPTGDAKNIQYF
TGCGCCAGCAGCCCCACCGGGGACGCCAAAAACATTCAGTACTTC
>TRBJ2-1|TRBV27|once|.
CASAHGLNEQFF
TGTGCCAGCGCACATGGGCTCAATGAGCAGTTCTTC